The 21 T cell receptor beta chains below come from one sample, sequenced in a study of PD-1 blockade in classical Hodgkin lymphoma. Autologous stem cell transplantation was followed by relapse in every patient, and brentuximab vedotin exposure varied. CD4+ T cells were purified from thawed PBMCs by magnetic negative selection. Profiled with immunoSEQ multiplex PCR; TCRdb holds only in-frame clones, not every one. In the table there are about 27,000 clones, over 60% of which are singletons. The sequenced sample was CD4+ T cells from blood, obtained at baseline. The receptors were gathered from a human donor with classical Hodgkin lymphoma.

This chain uses TRBV4-1 with TRBJ2-5, with a possible D match to TRBD2 (7 bases). CDR3 length: 13 residues. Germline assignment: CDR1 MGHRA and CDR2 YSYEKL. V lost 6 bases and J 5 bases, leaving 13 bases between the germline ends. The CDR3 loop reads CASSLGGQETQYF. The CDR3 coding sequence is TGCGCCAGCAGTCTCGGGGGGCAGGAGACCCAGTACTTC.

The V and J genes are TRBV7-3 and TRBJ2-2; 7 bases line up with TRBD1. Unmatched junction bases numbered 5, after V lost 2 bases and J lost 5 bases. CDR1 and CDR2 from the germline V gene are SGHTA and FQGTGA. CDR3 length equals 15 residues. This chain's CDR3 is CASSLDRVETGELFF. The CDR3 DNA is TGTGCCAGCAGCTTAGACAGGGTAGAGACCGGGGAGCTGTTTTTT.

The chain combines TRBV7-7 with TRBJ2-5; D possibly corresponds to TRBD1 (5 bases). Trimming pared 2 bases from V and 0 bases from J, leaving 7 bases between. The CDR3 is 14 residues long. CDR1 SSHAT and CDR2 FNYEAQ come from the germline V gene (reference sequence). This CDR3 is CASSLRQNQETQYF. The CDR3 region has the DNA TGTGCCAGCAGCTTAAGACAGAACCAAGAGACCCAGTACTTC.

The chain couples TRBV5-4 to TRBJ2-3; the D gene is possibly TRBD1 (5 bases). This CDR3 region has 19 residues. Germline V gene sequence: CDR1 SGHNT, CDR2 YYREEE (reference sequence). V lost 5 bases and J 0 bases, leaving 25 bases between the germline ends. The CDR3 sequence: CASSPRTGLGFRSTDTQYF. Here the CDR3 DNA reads TGTGCCAGCAGTCCTAGAACAGGTTTGGGTTTTCGTAGCACAGATACGCAGTATTTT.

The chain uses TRBV18 and TRBJ2-1, with 9 bases fitting TRBD2. The CDR3 extends over 15 amino acids. CDR1 and CDR2 (germline): KGHSH, LQKENI. V trimming: 5 bases; J trimming: 6 bases; junction bases outside the gene matches: 8. The CDR3 is CASSSGLAPPNEQFF. CDR3 nucleotides: TGTGCCAGCTCATCGGGACTAGCCCCACCCAATGAGCAGTTCTTC.

A single count supports this clone. J is TRBJ2-7 and V is TRBV5-6; 9 bases are shared with TRBD1. CDR1 and CDR2 (germline): SGHDT, YYEEEE. V lost 1 base, J lost 3 bases, and 11 bases stayed unmatched. The CDR3 is 17 residues long. The CDR3 is CASSLIGDRVFFYEQYF. The CDR3 DNA sequence: TGTGCCAGCAGCTTGATTGGGGACAGGGTTTTTTTCTACGAGCAGTACTTC.

The chain recombines TRBV6-5 with TRBJ1-1; a possible D gene is TRBD1 (6 bases). The length of the CDR3 is 15 residues. Trimming took 4 bases from V and 3 from J, leaving 15 bases between them. In germline, CDR1 is MNHEY, CDR2 SVGAGI. CDR3 coding DNA: TGTGCCAGCAGTTTACTCAATCCAGGGGACACTGAAGCTTTCTTT. Translating it yields CASSLLNPGDTEAFF.

This clone was detected once. The chain has TRBV2 and TRBJ1-4, with 12 positions matching TRBD1. Germline CDR1 SNHLY, CDR2 FYNNEI. Unmatched junction bases numbered 10, after V lost 4 bases and J lost 10 bases. The CDR3 runs 16 residues. As DNA, the CDR3 is TGTGCCAGCAGTGTATCAGGGACAGGGGGCGCGGGAAAACTGTTTTTT. Protein product: CASSVSGTGGAGKLFF.

The chain joins TRBV29-1 to TRBJ1-5; TRBD1 agrees at 8 bases. J gave up 3 bases and V 5 bases, and 3 bases lay outside the gene matches. CDR3 length: 13 amino acids. Germline values: CDR1 SQVTM, CDR2 ANQGSEA. The CDR3 DNA follows: TGCAGCGTTCGGACAGGGCTCAATCAGCCCCAGCATTTT. It yields the protein CSVRTGLNQPQHF.

This clone is a singleton in its sample. The V gene is TRBV7-9, the J gene TRBJ1-5, with unresolved D. Germline V gene sequence: CDR1 SEHNR, CDR2 FQNEAQ (reference sequence). Deletions cut 5 bases from V and 0 bases from J, with 20 bases between. This CDR3 is 18 amino acids long. The CDR3 bases are TGTGCCAGCAGCCGGTTTGTGCTTGGGAGCCTTAGCAATCAGCCCCAGCATTTT. As protein: CASSRFVLGSLSNQPQHF.

A few counts support this clone. This sequence joins TRBV19 and TRBJ2-7; tentative D call: TRBD1 (6 bases). The V gene lost 3 bases and the J gene lost 1 base, with 10 bases spanning the gap. The CDR3 is 14 residues long. Germline-derived CDR1 and CDR2 are LNHDA and SQIVND (reference sequence). In DNA form, the CDR3 reads TGTGCCAGTAGTATGGACAGCTCTTCCTACGAGCAGTACTTC. Translating gives CASSMDSSSYEQYF.

The J gene is TRBJ2-5, the V gene TRBV7-2, with a tentative D call TRBD2 (6 bases). The CDR3 is made up of 15 amino acids. V lost 3 bases, J lost 4 bases, and 15 bases lay in between. In germline, CDR1 is SGHTA, CDR2 FQGNSA. DNA for the CDR3: TGTGCCAGCAGCTTTTCCGGGACTGGGAGAGAGACCCAGTACTTC. Residues: CASSFSGTGRETQYF.

CDR3 nucleotide sequence: TGTGCCAGCAGTTCTAGCGGGGGCACCGGGGGGACCCAGTACTTC. This codes for CASSSSGGTGGTQYF. This rearrangement joins TRBV6-5 to TRBJ2-5; 10 nucleotides agree with TRBD2. CDR1 is MNHEY, CDR2 SVGAGI, per germline. The CDR3 covers 15 residues. V dropped 4 bases and J dropped 7; count of bases not matched to a gene: 9.

J is TRBJ1-1 and V is TRBV12-5; D gene uncertain. Germline V gene lookup returns CDR1 LGHNT and CDR2 FRNRAP. V lost 7 bases and J 7 bases, leaving 16 bases between the germline ends. CDR3 length equals 13 residues. The CDR3 spells CASAPSGFSEAFF. CDR3 nucleotides: TGTGCTAGTGCCCCCTCGGGGTTTAGTGAAGCTTTCTTT. Full variable domain (outside the CDR3, taken from reference TRBV12-5 and TRBJ1-1): DARVTQTPRHKVTEMGQEVTMRCQPILGHNTVFWYRQTMMQGLELLAYFRNRAPLDDSGMPKDRFSAEMPDATLATLKIQPSEPRDSAVYFCASAPSGFSEAFFGQGTRLTVV.

The V and J genes are TRBV7-7 and TRBJ2-5; D is perhaps TRBD2 (6 bases). With 5 bases removed from V and 5 bases from J, the gap between germline ends came to 15 bases. This CDR3 contains 14 residues. Germline V gene lookup returns CDR1 SSHAT and CDR2 FNYEAQ (reference sequence). CDR3 residues: CASSPRRGGETQYF. As DNA, the CDR3 is TGTGCCAGCAGCCCCCGGAGGGGAGGTGAGACCCAGTACTTC.

This sequence joins TRBV4-3 and TRBJ1-1; tentatively, D is TRBD1 (5 bases). Germline V gives CDR1 LGHNA, CDR2 YSLEER. This CDR3 contains 16 residues. The V end was cut by 4 bases, the J end by 1 base, with 16 bases between. CDR3: CASSLRGLNANTEAFF. The CDR3 DNA reads as TGCGCCAGCAGCCTCCGGGGGTTAAATGCGAACACTGAAGCTTTCTTT.

The rearrangement joins TRBV18 to TRBJ2-1; D is unresolved. Trimming shortened V by 3 bases and J by 8 bases, and 8 bases separated the two germline ends. The CDR3 spans 12 residues. Per germline, CDR1 KGHSH and CDR2 LQKENI. CDR3 amino acids: CASSPSSHEQFF. The CDR3 bases are TGTGCCAGCTCACCGAGTAGCCATGAGCAGTTCTTC.

The chain couples TRBV30 to TRBJ2-7; D is unresolved. Germline-derived CDR1 and CDR2 are GTSNPN and SVGIG (reference sequence). The V end was cut by 2 bases, the J end by 6 bases, with 8 bases between. This CDR3 contains 11 residues. The CDR3 nucleotides read TGTGCCTGGAGTAGTTGGGGCGAGCAGTACTTC. Protein: CAWSSWGEQYF.

The gene calls are TRBV28 and TRBJ2-2, with 7 bases lining up with TRBD2. The CDR3 sequence is 15 residues long. Germline CDR1 is MDHEN and CDR2 is SYDVKM. V trimming: 3 bases; J trimming: 4 bases; junction bases outside the gene matches: 5. CDR3 loop: CASSFVGGFTGELFF. DNA for the CDR3: TGTGCCAGCAGTTTTGTGGGGGGGTTCACCGGGGAGCTGTTTTTT.

In DNA, the CDR3 is TGTGCCAGCAGTTTATGGGGGGGGGATGGCTACACCTTC. It codes for CASSLWGGDGYTF. The chain links TRBV27 to TRBJ1-2; possibly TRBD1 for D (5 bases). CDR1 and CDR2 from the germline V gene are MNHEY and SMNVEV (reference sequence). There are 13 residues in the CDR3. The V gene lost 1 base and the J gene lost 6 bases, with 9 bases spanning the gap.

This sequence joins TRBV30 and TRBJ2-1, with TRBD2 identical over 8 bases. Germline CDR1 reads GTSNPN; CDR2 reads SVGIG (reference sequence). Trimming at V came to 2 bases and at J to 3 bases, leaving 6 bases not matched to a gene. The CDR3 length is 15 residues. The CDR3: CAWSRNAGGYNEQFF. CDR3 sequence (DNA): TGTGCCTGGAGTCGTAACGCGGGGGGCTACAATGAGCAGTTCTTC.